These 31 T cell receptor beta chains share one sample of origin, sequenced in a study of radiation and T cells in renal cell carcinoma. Assay used: immunoSEQ multiplex PCR; TCRdb lists only in-frame clones, some missing. The sample lists approximately 51,000 clones, about 83% occurring once. Time point given: baseline pretreatment blood. Treatment specified: 15 Gy SBRT to primary tumor, nephrectomy 4 weeks later. Here the sequenced sample was blood, taken from a patient whose treatment included radiotherapy and nephrectomy. The receptors shown here come from a woman in her 70s with renal cell carcinoma.

This clone was counted a few times. The chain joins TRBV5-4 to TRBJ1-1; the D is unclear. V was cut by 6 bases and J by 1 base, with 4 bases left in between. Germline values: CDR1 SGHNT, CDR2 YYREEE (reference sequence). The CDR3 contains 11 residues. The CDR3 spells CASMKNTEAFF. CDR3 bases: TGTGCCAGCATGAAGAACACTGAAGCTTTCTTT.

J is TRBJ1-2 and V is TRBV2; D is ambiguous. V lost 3 bases, J lost 3 bases, and 20 bases lay in between. CDR1 SNHLY and CDR2 FYNNEI come from the germline V gene. CDR3 length equals 17 residues. The CDR3 loop is CASSDPPYIVGDYGYTF. The CDR3 DNA sequence: TGTGCCAGCAGTGACCCCCCGTACATCGTTGGAGACTATGGCTACACCTTC.

This clone occurred once. The V call is TRBV27, the J call TRBJ2-2; no clear D gene. The V end lost 1 base, the J end lost 1 base, and 10 bases lay between the germline ends. The CDR3 totals 16 residues. Per the germline V gene, CDR1 is MNHEY and CDR2 is SMNVEV (reference sequence). CDR3 sequence (DNA): TGTGCCAGCAGTTTATTGGCGACGGTGAACACCGGGGAGCTGTTTTTT. Translating it yields CASSLLATVNTGELFF.

This sequence joins TRBV7-6 and TRBJ1-2, with 8 bases matching TRBD1. V was pared by 4 bases and J by 1 base, with 8 bases of the junction left unmatched. The CDR3 has 16 residues. The germline gives CDR1 SGHVS, CDR2 FNYEAQ. This CDR3 is CASSSGQETSNYGYTF. The CDR3 bases are TGTGCCAGCAGCTCGGGACAGGAGACAAGTAACTATGGCTACACCTTC.

The rearrangement joins TRBV19 to TRBJ1-2; 11 bases line up with TRBD1. Germline V gene data show CDR1 as LNHDA and CDR2 as SQIVND (reference sequence). The CDR3 length is 14 residues. Losses at the gene ends were 5 bases for V and 8 bases for J; bases not matched to a gene: 7. In DNA, the CDR3 is TGTGCCAGTAGTGTCGGACAGGGGGCTCTCGGCTACACCTTC. Protein product: CASSVGQGALGYTF.

This clone came up once. The rearrangement links TRBV19 to TRBJ2-1; D is perhaps TRBD1 (7 bases). There are 15 residues in the CDR3. Germline V CDR1 and CDR2: LNHDA, SQIVND (reference sequence). V was clipped by 0 bases and J by 4 bases, with 10 bases between them. DNA of the CDR3: TGTGCCAGTAGTATAGACGCAGGGGGGTACAATGAGCAGTTCTTC. Amino acid sequence: CASSIDAGGYNEQFF.

DNA of the CDR3: TGTGCCAGCAGCTTAGATGTGGGTAAGACCAATGAGCAGTTCTTC. Translating it yields CASSLDVGKTNEQFF. The J gene is TRBJ2-1, the V gene TRBV11-2; D gene uncertain. The CDR3 runs to 15 residues. Deletions cut 0 bases from V and 6 bases from J, with 12 bases between. Per germline, CDR1 SGHAT and CDR2 FQNNGV.

The J gene is TRBJ2-3, the V gene TRBV29-1; D gene unclear. The CDR3 has 13 amino acids. V was clipped by 0 bases and J by 4 bases, with 8 bases between them. Per germline, CDR1 SQVTM and CDR2 ANQGSEA. The CDR3 sequence is CSVEDLASDTQYF. In DNA form, the CDR3 reads TGCAGCGTTGAAGACCTTGCATCAGATACGCAGTATTTT.

The chain uses TRBV5-1 and TRBJ1-3; 7 bases map to TRBD1. Germline assignment: CDR1 SGHRS and CDR2 YFSETQ. V lost 2 bases to trimming and J lost 4 bases; unmatched junction nucleotides: 3. The CDR3 is 14 residues long. The CDR3 coding sequence is TGCGCCAGCAGCTTCGGACAGGAAGGAAACACCATATATTTT. Protein: CASSFGQEGNTIYF.

V and J are TRBV15 and TRBJ2-7; maybe TRBD1 (6 bases). The germline CDR1 and CDR2 sequences are LNHNV and YYDKDF (reference sequence). The ends were cut back, 1 base at V and 4 bases at J, with 14 bases in the middle. The CDR3 is 15 amino acids. This CDR3 reads CATSRVGTRSYEQYF. In DNA form, the CDR3 reads TGTGCCACCAGCAGAGTTGGGACACGGAGTTACGAGCAGTACTTC.

The chain's CDR3 is CASSLSPDRGRHEQYF. Written as DNA, the CDR3 is TGTGCCAGCAGTTTATCCCCGGACAGGGGACGCCACGAGCAGTACTTC. The chain is built from TRBV27 and TRBJ2-7; TRBD1 aligns across 9 bases. Germline CDR1 is MNHEY and CDR2 is SMNVEV (reference sequence). Trimming at V came to 0 bases and at J to 5 bases, leaving 8 bases not matched to a gene. The CDR3 is 16 residues long.

This clone has a handful of counts. This chain links TRBV6-1 with TRBJ2-7; D call uncertain. The ends were cut back, 2 bases at V and 1 base at J, with 12 bases in the middle. CDR3 length: 15 residues. From germline, CDR1 is MNHNS and CDR2 SASEGT. In DNA, the CDR3 is TGTGCCAGCAGTGAACCGCTAGTTCGGTCCTACGAGCAGTACTTC. Translating it yields CASSEPLVRSYEQYF.

V usage is TRBV2 and J usage is TRBJ1-5; 7 bases fit TRBD1. After removal of 4 bases from V and 4 bases from J, the junction contained 1 base not matched to a gene. Germline V lookup: CDR1 SNHLY, CDR2 FYNNEI. The CDR3 length is 13 residues. CDR3 coding DNA: TGTGCCAGCAGTGGACAGGGAAATCAGCCCCAGCATTTT. It translates to CASSGQGNQPQHF.

The chain links TRBV5-4 to TRBJ2-5, with 9 bases that match TRBD2. Germline V gives CDR1 SGHNT, CDR2 YYREEE (reference sequence). V shed 2 bases and J 1 base; nucleotides not matched to a gene: 3. The CDR3 extends over 15 amino acids. CDR3 coding DNA: TGTGCCAGCAGCTTCTCGACTAGCGGCCAAGAGACCCAGTACTTC. Its protein is CASSFSTSGQETQYF.

This rearrangement joins TRBV4-3 to TRBJ2-3; TRBD2 might be the D (5 bases). The CDR3 length is 19 residues. Germline-derived CDR1 and CDR2 are LGHNA and YSLEER. The V end lost 0 bases, the J end lost 1 base, and 20 bases lay between the germline ends. Here the CDR3 reads CASSQDVAGNFGGTDTQYF. For the CDR3, the DNA is TGCGCCAGCAGCCAAGATGTGGCGGGCAACTTTGGGGGCACAGATACGCAGTATTTT.

This clone was recorded a few times. The chain joins TRBV29-1 to TRBJ2-1; 7 bases map to TRBD2. V was clipped by 1 base and J by 10 bases; unmatched bases: 7. CDR3 size: 13 residues. Germline CDR1 SQVTM, CDR2 ANQGSEA. CDR3 nucleotides: TGCAGCGTTGAAGCGGGAGGCTTGAGGGAGCAGTTCTTC. This sequence encodes CSVEAGGLREQFF.

The chain couples TRBV7-8 to TRBJ2-3, with no clear D. The CDR3 runs to 15 residues. The germline V and J ends were trimmed by 1 base and 5 bases, with 13 bases remaining between them. The germline gives CDR1 SGHVS, CDR2 FQNEAQ. CDR3 DNA: TGTGCCAGCAGCTTAGATGGGCAGGAGTTAGATACGCAGTATTTT. Its protein product is CASSLDGQELDTQYF. Full variable domain (missing parts from reference TRBV7-8 and TRBJ2-3): GAGVSQSPRYKVAKRGQDVALRCDPISGHVSLFWYQQALGQGPEFLTYFQNEAQLDKSGLPSDRFFAERPEGSVSTLKIQRTQQEDSAVYLCASSLDGQELDTQYFGPGTRLTVL.

A single count supports this clone. J is TRBJ2-7 and V is TRBV19, with D hard to call. Germline loops: CDR1 LNHDA, CDR2 SQIVND (reference sequence). This CDR3 is built from 12 residues. V lost 5 bases and J 3 bases, leaving 8 bases between the germline ends. Here the CDR3 DNA reads TGTGCCAGTAGTTTGGACGGCTACGAGCAGTACTTC. Protein product: CASSLDGYEQYF.

This chain joins TRBV18 and TRBJ2-3; D gene ambiguous. The CDR3 is 13 amino acids. The V end lost 2 bases, the J end lost 6 bases, and 9 bases lay between the germline ends. CDR1 is KGHSH and CDR2 is LQKENI in the germline V gene. In DNA form, the CDR3 reads TGTGCCAGCTCACCAAAGGGCCGTGATACGCAGTATTTT. Translation gives CASSPKGRDTQYF.

This clone was observed a few times. The V call is TRBV19, the J call TRBJ2-1; D is unresolved. Germline V gives CDR1 LNHDA, CDR2 SQIVND (reference sequence). The CDR3 has 13 amino acids. Trimming took 6 bases from V and 5 from J, leaving 11 bases between them. Here the CDR3 reads CASRTSGNNEQFF. The CDR3 DNA reads TGTGCCAGTAGGACCTCAGGCAACAATGAGCAGTTCTTC. Variable domain in full (rest from reference TRBV19 and TRBJ2-1): DGGITQSPKYLFRKEGQNVTLSCEQNLNHDAMYWYRQDPGQGLRLIYYSQIVNDFQKGDIAEGYSVSREKKESFPLTVTSAQKNPTAFYLCASRTSGNNEQFFGPGTRLTVL.

This clone was detected once. The same CDR3 also results from other DNA sequences found in this sample. The chain links TRBV30 to TRBJ1-2; 11 bases agree with TRBD1. The CDR3 has 15 residues. J was trimmed by 2 bases and V by 3 bases; bases with no gene match: 5. Germline CDR1 is GTSNPN and CDR2 is SVGIG (reference sequence). The CDR3 here is CAWSAGTGGNYGYTF. CDR3 nucleotide sequence: TGTGCCTGGAGCGCTGGGACAGGGGGAAACTATGGCTACACCTTC.

The sample holds one count of this clone. Here the CDR3 reads CASSIGQETNYGYTF. The CDR3 nucleotides are TGTGCCAGTAGTATCGGACAGGAAACTAACTATGGCTACACCTTC. The chain recombines TRBV19 with TRBJ1-2; 7 nucleotides align to TRBD1. Unmatched junction bases numbered 4, after V lost 3 bases and J lost 0 bases. Germline CDR1 and CDR2: LNHDA and SQIVND (reference sequence). This CDR3 contains 15 residues.

V is TRBV7-2 and J is TRBJ2-1; possibly TRBD1 for D (6 bases). Germline CDR1 reads SGHTA; CDR2 reads FQGNSA. V lost 5 bases and J lost 6, with 8 bases in between. The CDR3 covers 12 residues. The chain's CDR3 is CASSDRFNEQFF. CDR3 sequence (DNA): TGTGCCAGCAGCGACAGGTTCAATGAGCAGTTCTTC.

Only one count was recorded for this clone. V is TRBV6-1 and J is TRBJ1-3; TRBD1 agrees at 7 bases. Germline-derived CDR1 and CDR2 are MNHNS and SASEGT. The V gene end was trimmed by 3 bases and the J gene end by 2 bases; junction bases not matched to a gene: 4. The CDR3 length is 15 residues. This chain's CDR3 is CASSEGQQPGNTIYF. As DNA, the CDR3 is TGTGCCAGCAGTGAGGGACAGCAGCCTGGAAACACCATATATTTT.

This rearrangement joins TRBV19 to TRBJ1-6; TRBD1 is a possible D gene (5 bases). This CDR3 has 15 amino acids. Germline assignment: CDR1 LNHDA and CDR2 SQIVND (reference sequence). V was trimmed by 5 bases and J by 6 bases, leaving 14 bases between them. CDR3 sequence: CASSGGGTSNSPLHF. The DNA for the CDR3 is TGTGCCAGTAGTGGTGGGGGTACCTCTAATTCACCCCTCCACTTT.

V is TRBV14 and J is TRBJ2-6; tentative D call: TRBD1 (5 bases). Germline V lookup: CDR1 SGHDN, CDR2 FVKESK. The CDR3 is 14 amino acids. The V gene lost 6 bases and the J gene lost 2 bases, with 8 bases spanning the gap. In DNA form, the CDR3 reads TGTGCCAGCAGTCCGACAGCTGGGGCCAACGTCCTGACTTTC. Translation: CASSPTAGANVLTF.

This clone was counted only a few times. The gene calls are TRBV19 and TRBJ2-3; D gene ambiguous. Germline V gene sequence: CDR1 LNHDA, CDR2 SQIVND (reference sequence). V was shortened by 5 bases and J by 10 bases, with 13 bases between the two germline ends. The CDR3 totals 12 residues. CDR3 amino acids: CASSFPSHAQYF. The CDR3 coding sequence is TGTGCCAGTAGTTTCCCAAGCCACGCGCAGTATTTT.

The chain employs TRBV6-4 and TRBJ2-1, with 11 bases that match TRBD2. This CDR3 is built from 15 residues. CDR1 and CDR2 from the germline V gene are MRHNA and SNTAGT. Trimming removed 4 bases from V and 5 bases from J; junction bases left unmatched: 4. CDR3 sequence: CASSALAGANNEQFF. CDR3 nucleotide sequence: TGTGCCAGCAGTGCACTAGCGGGGGCAAACAATGAGCAGTTCTTC.

This chain uses TRBV30 with TRBJ2-1, with a tentative D call TRBD2 (5 bases). V gave up 2 bases and J gave up 5 bases, with 16 bases separating them. Germline CDR1 and CDR2: GTSNPN and SVGIG (reference sequence). The CDR3 runs 15 residues. CDR3 residues: CAWSRLASTHNEQFF. Here the CDR3 DNA reads TGTGCCTGGAGTCGGCTAGCTAGTACCCACAATGAGCAGTTCTTC.

The chain recombines TRBV25-1 with TRBJ2-5; TRBD1 is a possible D gene (6 bases). The germline CDR1 and CDR2 sequences are MGHDK and SYGVNS. The length of the CDR3 is 14 residues. V shed 6 bases and J shed 1 base, with 12 bases lying between them. The CDR3 spells CASSVGQFQETQYF. As DNA, the CDR3 is TGTGCCAGCAGCGTTGGACAGTTCCAAGAGACCCAGTACTTC. Combining the CDR3 with reference TRBV25-1 and TRBJ2-5 gives the whole variable domain EADIYQTPRYLVIGTGKKITLECSQTMGHDKMYWYQQDPGMELHLIHYSYGVNSTEKGDLSSESTVSRIRTEHFPLTLESARPSHTSQYLCASSVGQFQETQYFGPGTRLLVL.

V gene TRBV10-1 combines with J gene TRBJ2-3; 7 positions agree with TRBD1. CDR1 is WNHNN, CDR2 SYGVQD, per germline (reference sequence). The ends lost 2 bases at V and 4 bases at J; junction bases unmatched: 6. The CDR3 runs to 15 residues. DNA of the CDR3: TGCGCCAGCAGTGAGCAACAGGGGAAAGCAGATACGCAGTATTTT. It yields the protein CASSEQQGKADTQYF.